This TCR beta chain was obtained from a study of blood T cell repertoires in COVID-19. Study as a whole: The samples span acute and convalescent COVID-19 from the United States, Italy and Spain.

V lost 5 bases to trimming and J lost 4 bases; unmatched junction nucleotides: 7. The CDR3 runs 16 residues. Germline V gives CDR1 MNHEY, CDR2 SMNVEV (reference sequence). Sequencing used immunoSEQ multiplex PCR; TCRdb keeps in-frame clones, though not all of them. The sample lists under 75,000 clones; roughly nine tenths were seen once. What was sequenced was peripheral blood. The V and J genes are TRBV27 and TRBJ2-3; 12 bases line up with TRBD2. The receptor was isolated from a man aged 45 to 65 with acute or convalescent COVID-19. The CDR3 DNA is TGTGCCAGCAGTCAGGGGGCTAGCGGGAGGGCAGATACGCAGTATTTT. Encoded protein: CASSQGASGRADTQYF.